This T cell receptor beta chain derives from a study of blood T cells in healthy people across ages. Study summary: With template switching, about one barcoded beta molecule was captured per two T cells.

Staff drew ten milliliters of peripheral blood from each donor. The V gene's germline CDR1 is SGHRS and CDR2 YFSETQ. Trimming pared 6 bases from V and 6 bases from J, leaving 16 bases between. The length of the CDR3 is 14 residues. A sample-barcoded 5' primer and a J-beta primer mix were used in a second PCR of roughly 7 to 11 cycles. Every single cDNA molecule received a tag from a template-switch adaptor with 12 random nucleotides. TCRdb re-analysed the 5' RACE reads in MiXCR, keeping a single row per CDR3 protein. The sample gives around 970,000 distinct CDR3 sequences, around 54% of which show up once; around a fifth is in the top ten.

The source is a woman aged 55-70 years in good health. The chain couples TRBV5-1 to TRBJ2-1; TRBD1 might be the D (7 bases). Sequences were obtained from blood. The CDR3 region is CASIEEGALNEQFF. In DNA form, the CDR3 reads TGCGCCAGCATTGAGGAGGGGGCGCTCAATGAGCAGTTCTTC.